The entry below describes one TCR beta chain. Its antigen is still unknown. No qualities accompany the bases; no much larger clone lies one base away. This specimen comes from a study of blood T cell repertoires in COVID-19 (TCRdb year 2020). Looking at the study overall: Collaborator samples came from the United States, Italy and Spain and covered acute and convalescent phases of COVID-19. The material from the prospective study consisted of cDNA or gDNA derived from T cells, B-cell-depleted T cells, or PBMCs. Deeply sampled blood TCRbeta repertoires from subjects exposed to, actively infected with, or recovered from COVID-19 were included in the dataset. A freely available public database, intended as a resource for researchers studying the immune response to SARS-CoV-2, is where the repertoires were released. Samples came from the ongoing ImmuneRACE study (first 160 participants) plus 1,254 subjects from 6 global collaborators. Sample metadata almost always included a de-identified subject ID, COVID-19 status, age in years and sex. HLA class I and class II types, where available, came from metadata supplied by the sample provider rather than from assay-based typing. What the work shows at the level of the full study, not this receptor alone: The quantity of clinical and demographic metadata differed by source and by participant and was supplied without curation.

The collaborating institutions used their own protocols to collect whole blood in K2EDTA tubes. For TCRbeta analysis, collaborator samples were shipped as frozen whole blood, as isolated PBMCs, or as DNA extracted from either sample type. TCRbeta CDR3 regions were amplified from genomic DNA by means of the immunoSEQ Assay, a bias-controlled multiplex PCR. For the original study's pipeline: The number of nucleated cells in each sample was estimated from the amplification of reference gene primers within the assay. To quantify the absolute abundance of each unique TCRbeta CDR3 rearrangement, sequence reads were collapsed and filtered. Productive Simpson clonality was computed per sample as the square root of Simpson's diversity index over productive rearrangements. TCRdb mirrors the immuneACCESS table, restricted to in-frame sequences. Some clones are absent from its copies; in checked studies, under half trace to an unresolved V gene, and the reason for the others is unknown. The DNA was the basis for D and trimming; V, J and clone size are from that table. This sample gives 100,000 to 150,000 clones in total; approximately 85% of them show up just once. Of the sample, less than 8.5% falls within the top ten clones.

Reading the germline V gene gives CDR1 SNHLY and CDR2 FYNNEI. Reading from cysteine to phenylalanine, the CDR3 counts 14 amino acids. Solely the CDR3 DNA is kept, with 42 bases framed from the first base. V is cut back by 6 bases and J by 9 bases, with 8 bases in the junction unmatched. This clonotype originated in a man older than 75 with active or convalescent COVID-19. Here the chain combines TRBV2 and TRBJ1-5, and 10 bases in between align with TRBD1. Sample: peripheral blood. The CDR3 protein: CASSDRGLGGPQHF. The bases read TGTGCCAGCAGCGACAGGGGGCTCGGTGGGCCCCAGCATTTT. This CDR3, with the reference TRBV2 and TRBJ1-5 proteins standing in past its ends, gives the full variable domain EPEVTQTPSHQVTQMGQEVILRCVPISNHLYFYWYRQILGQKVEFLVSFYNNEISEKSEIFDDQFSVERPDGSNFTLKIRSTKLEDSAMYFCASSDRGLGGPQHFGDGTRLSIL.